This T cell receptor (beta chain) was captured in a study of T cells after yellow fever vaccination. Synthesis of TCR cDNA relied on 5'RACE template switching, which attached a universal primer site and UMIs. Using its own MiXCR run on the 5' RACE reads, TCRdb lists one record per CDR3 protein. The data hold 610,000 or so distinct CDR3 sequences, with 9% to 15% observed a single time. This CDR3 comprises 13 residues. Losses at the gene ends were 2 bases for V and 8 bases for J; bases not matched to a gene: 6. The germline V gene has CDR1 DFQATT and CDR2 SNEGSKA (reference sequence). The V and J genes are TRBV20-1 and TRBJ2-3, with TRBD2 matching over 8 bases. This receptor was taken from a man younger than 40 who received the YFV17D yellow fever vaccine. The source was PBMCs, collected on the day of the yellow fever booster vaccination. DNA for the CDR3: TGCAGTGCTAGAACTAGCGGTCAAGGTACGCAGTATTTT. This sequence encodes CSARTSGQGTQYF.